A selection of T cell receptor beta chains follows, all from one sample in a study of cytomegalovirus exposure and HLA in healthy donors. The repertoire was sequenced with immunoSEQ multiplex PCR; TCRdb's copy has only in-frame clones and lacks some. The data contain 100,000 to 150,000 clones, 10% of them singletons. Sequenced material: PBMCs. These receptors all come from a woman aged 18-35 years in good health and CMV-seropositive. The conserved cysteine and the conserved F or W are not part of the CDR3 here. A D gene is named only where the DNA matches it firmly.

J: TRBJ1-1; D: NA; V: TRBV10-3; length: 12; CDR3: AITTDRPNTEAF
J: TRBJ1-5; D: NA; V: TRBV5-1; length: 11; CDR3: ASSLLGDQPQH
J: TRBJ2-2; D: TRBD2; V: TRBV5-4; length: 15; CDR3: ASSRIGSSGYTGELF
J: TRBJ1-2; D: TRBD1; V: TRBV19; length: 11; CDR3: ASSIGTGYGYT
J: TRBJ1-1; D: NA; V: TRBV2; length: 12; CDR3: ASSVQATNTEAF
J: TRBJ2-3; D: TRBD1; V: TRBV4-1; length: 17; CDR3: ASSQEPKFQGAYTDTQY
J: TRBJ1-3; D: NA; V: TRBV14; length: 11; CDR3: ASSPRAGNTIY
J: TRBJ2-2; D: TRBD1; V: TRBV6-5; length: 12; CDR3: ASRPDRVTGELF
J: TRBJ2-7; D: TRBD2; V: TRBV30; length: 13; CDR3: AWSVAGGTSLEQY
J: TRBJ1-2; D: NA; V: TRBV28; length: 11; CDR3: ASREQGTDGYT
J: TRBJ2-7; D: TRBD2; V: TRBV19; length: 9; CDR3: ASQLAGEAY
J: TRBJ2-7; D: NA; V: TRBV5-1; length: 12; CDR3: ASSYYGTNYEQY
J: TRBJ2-5; D: NA; V: TRBV2; length: 11; CDR3: AGPTDNKETQY
J: TRBJ1-1; D: NA; V: TRBV6-5; length: 12; CDR3: ASRSGRPNTEAF
J: TRBJ2-1; D: NA; V: TRBV7-9; length: 11; CDR3: ASSLGLYNEQF
J: TRBJ2-1; D: TRBD2; V: TRBV27; length: 14; CDR3: ASQLLAGGGANEQF
J: TRBJ2-1; D: TRBD2; V: TRBV5-1; length: 14; CDR3: ASSFFPSGSLNEQF
J: TRBJ1-1; D: TRBD1; V: TRBV2; length: 13; CDR3: ASKRGQGVNTEAF
J: TRBJ1-1; D: TRBD1; V: TRBV5-1; length: 14; CDR3: ASSWGAGGENTEAF
J: TRBJ2-7; D: NA; V: TRBV27; length: 13; CDR3: ASRKGRLARDEQY
J: TRBJ1-5; D: NA; V: TRBV27; length: 8; CDR3: ATPRKPQH
J: TRBJ1-3; D: NA; V: TRBV4-2; length: 16; CDR3: ASSQAASGQTSGNTIY
J: TRBJ2-1; D: TRBD2; V: TRBV29-1; length: 15; CDR3: SVEKGTSPTAYNEQF
J: TRBJ2-7; D: NA; V: TRBV4-1; length: 13; CDR3: ASSQDSSSPREQY
J: TRBJ2-1; D: TRBD2; V: TRBV5-6; length: 13; CDR3: ASSLFSGRANEQF
J: TRBJ1-1; D: NA; V: TRBV30; length: 14; CDR3: AWSSPPELMNTEAF
J: TRBJ1-1; D: NA; V: TRBV19; length: 12; CDR3: ASSADGGDTEAF
J: TRBJ1-1; D: NA; V: TRBV29-1; length: 13; CDR3: SVEGGGAMNTEAF
J: TRBJ2-3; D: NA; V: TRBV1; length: 14; CDR3: TSSHPSGGYTDTQY
J: TRBJ2-6; D: NA; V: TRBV6-1; length: 12; CDR3: ASSAVCGANVLT
J: TRBJ1-1; D: TRBD1; V: TRBV5-4; length: 11; CDR3: ASSLQGGTEAF
J: NA; D: TRBD2; V: TRBV27; length: 12; CDR3: ASSHKSGGYEQY
J: TRBJ2-7; D: TRBD2; V: TRBV6-1; length: 13; CDR3: ASSELAGGSYEQY